The clone carrying this TCR beta chain has more than one count but fewer than ten. Authors' methods: Reference gene primer amplification gave nucleated cell count estimates. The assay was immunoSEQ multiplex PCR, and TCRdb's table has in-frame clones only and misses some. D and trimming were read from the DNA, whereas the V and J calls and clone size are those reported in that table. The sample contains some 250,000 clones, 70% to 90% of which appear only once. This sample is part of a study of blood T cell repertoires in COVID-19. Study context: Material from acute and convalescent COVID-19 was sourced from the United States, Italy and Spain. T cells, B-cell-depleted T cells, or PBMCs supplied cDNA or gDNA.

The CDR3 runs to 14 residues. V was clipped by 4 bases and J by 4 bases, with 14 bases between them. Per germline, CDR1 SGHDT and CDR2 YYEEEE. The receptor was derived from a man aged 25 to 40 who had recovered from COVID-19. V is TRBV5-6 and J is TRBJ1-1, with D possibly TRBD1 on 6 matching bases. Material: peripheral blood. This chain's CDR3 is CASSLQGIGTEAFF. CDR3 DNA sequence: TGTGCCAGCAGCCTGCAGGGGATCGGCACTGAAGCTTTCTTT.